This paragraph covers one T cell receptor beta chain sequence. Its antigen remains unknown. This entry is derived from a study of early T cells in non-severe SARS-CoV-2 infection. About the study: The study sequenced bulk RNA from unsorted whole blood, with chains unpaired. Study observations and caveats: Matching against VDJdb likely underestimated virus-specific expansions, favoring anti-spike CD8.

Per the germline V gene, CDR1 is KGHDR and CDR2 is SFDVKD. The CDR3 is 14 amino acids. Trimming stripped 1 base from V and 3 bases from J, with 8 bases between. Individual cDNA molecules carried attached unique molecular identifiers. Each CDR3 protein gets one entry after TCRdb re-called the 5' RACE reads with MiXCR. The sample has around 50,000 distinct CDR3 sequences, 9% to 9.5% seen once; the top ten hold around 4%. The chain uses TRBV24-1 and TRBJ1-1, with D hard to call. Input material: whole blood. This clonotype was sampled from an adult who was a healthcare worker with PCR-confirmed SARS-CoV-2 infection or an uninfected control (not recorded which). This chain's CDR3 is CATSDFDSYTEAFF. The CDR3 nucleotides are TGTGCCACCAGTGATTTTGACTCCTACACTGAAGCTTTCTTT.